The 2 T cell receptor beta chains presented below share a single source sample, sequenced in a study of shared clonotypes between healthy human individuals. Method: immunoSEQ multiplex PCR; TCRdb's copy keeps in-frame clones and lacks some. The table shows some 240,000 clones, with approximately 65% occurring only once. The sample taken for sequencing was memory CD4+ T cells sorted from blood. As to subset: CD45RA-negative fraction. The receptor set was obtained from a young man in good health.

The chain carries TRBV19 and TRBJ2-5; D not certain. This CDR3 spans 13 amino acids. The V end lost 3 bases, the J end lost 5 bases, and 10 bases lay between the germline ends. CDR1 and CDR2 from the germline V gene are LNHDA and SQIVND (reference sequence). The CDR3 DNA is TGTGCCAGTAGTATGGGCAGCCCGGAGACCCAGTACTTC. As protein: CASSMGSPETQYF.

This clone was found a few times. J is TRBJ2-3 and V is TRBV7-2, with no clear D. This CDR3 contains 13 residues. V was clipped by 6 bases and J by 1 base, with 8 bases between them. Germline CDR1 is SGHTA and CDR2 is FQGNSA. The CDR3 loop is CASRPGGTDTQYF. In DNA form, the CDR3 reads TGTGCCAGCAGACCTGGGGGCACAGATACGCAGTATTTT. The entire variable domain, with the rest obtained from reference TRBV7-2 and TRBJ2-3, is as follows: GAGVSQSPSNKVTEKGKDVELRCDPISGHTALYWYRQSLGQGLEFLIYFQGNSAPDKSGLPSDRFSAERTGGSVSTLTIQRTQQEDSAVYLCASRPGGTDTQYFGPGTRLTVL.